This TCR beta chain was observed in a study of blood T cell repertoires in COVID-19. At the level of the study: COVID-19 samples, acute and convalescent, were from the United States, Italy and Spain.

This clone has only one observation. The CDR3 runs to 15 residues. The V end was cut by 0 bases, the J end by 7 bases, with 13 bases between. The germline CDR1 and CDR2 sequences are SGHRS and YFSETQ. Measured with immunoSEQ multiplex PCR; TCRdb has only the in-frame clones, and not every one. The table lists about 170,000 clones, 87% of them singletons. What was sequenced was peripheral blood. The genes are TRBV5-1 and TRBJ1-4; unclear D gene. This TCR was recovered from a woman aged 45-60 years with acute or convalescent COVID-19. The CDR3 is CASSLVEGLTEKLFF. The CDR3 coding sequence is TGCGCCAGCAGCTTGGTCGAGGGATTAACTGAAAAACTGTTTTTT.